The 17 T cell receptor beta chains below come from one sample, sequenced in a study of blood T cell repertoires in COVID-19. Profiled with immunoSEQ multiplex PCR; TCRdb holds only in-frame clones, not every one. The repertoire holds 200,000 to 250,000 clones, with approximately 80% as singletons. The source material was peripheral blood. Every receptor here comes from a woman in her sixties with active or convalescent COVID-19.

The V and J genes are TRBV11-1 and TRBJ2-5; D perhaps matches TRBD1 (5 bases). CDR3 size: 14 residues. Deletions cut 0 bases from V and 5 bases from J, with 10 bases between. Per germline, CDR1 SGHAT and CDR2 FQDESV (reference sequence). CDR3 sequence reads: CASSLALGVETQYF. CDR3 nucleotide sequence: TGTGCCAGCAGCTTAGCGTTAGGGGTGGAGACCCAGTACTTC.

This sequence joins TRBV4-2 and TRBJ2-1, with unresolved D. Trimming removed 4 bases from V and 0 bases from J, with 16 bases in between. Germline CDR1 is LGHNA and CDR2 is YNFKEQ. The CDR3 is 17 residues long. Here the CDR3 DNA reads TGTGCCAGCAGCCCCGATGAGCCGTGGAGCTCCTACAATGAGCAGTTCTTC. This codes for CASSPDEPWSSYNEQFF.

The chain joins TRBV30 to TRBJ2-7; 9 bases agree with TRBD2. The CDR3 totals 13 residues. The V and J ends lost 4 bases and 1 base, in that order; junction bases with no gene match: 2. Germline assignment: CDR1 GTSNPN and CDR2 SVGIG (reference sequence). The CDR3 region has the DNA TGTGCCTGGATGCGGGAGGGGTCCTACGAGCAGTACTTC. Its protein is CAWMREGSYEQYF.

The V and J genes are TRBV10-3 and TRBJ2-3; D not resolved. Trimming pared 7 bases from V and 4 bases from J, leaving 9 bases between. Germline CDR1 is ENHRY and CDR2 is SYGVKD. The CDR3 runs 12 residues. In nucleotides, the CDR3 is TGTGCCATCACCGCGACACCAGATACGCAGTATTTT. It is translated as CAITATPDTQYF.

The chain carries TRBV5-1 and TRBJ2-2; TRBD1 is a possible D gene (6 bases). The germline V gene encodes CDR1 SGHRS and CDR2 YFSETQ. This CDR3 spans 15 amino acids. V lost 4 bases and J 0 bases, leaving 10 bases between the germline ends. The CDR3 protein is CASSQEGANTGELFF. CDR3 DNA: TGCGCCAGCAGCCAAGAGGGGGCGAACACCGGGGAGCTGTTTTTT.

The CDR3 loop reads CASSAGISRDEQFF. As DNA, the CDR3 is TGTGCCAGCAGCGCCGGGATCTCTAGAGATGAGCAGTTCTTC. This sequence joins TRBV11-3 and TRBJ2-1; D is perhaps TRBD2 (5 bases). Trimming cost V 5 bases and J 8 bases, with 16 bases left between them. The germline V gene encodes CDR1 SGHNT and CDR2 YENEEA. This CDR3 contains 14 residues.

V and J are TRBV15 and TRBJ2-5; TRBD2 aligns across 12 bases. The CDR3 loop spans 17 amino acids. The J segment lost 2 bases and the V segment lost 0 bases, leaving 4 bases of the junction unmatched. Looked up from germline, CDR1 is LNHNV and CDR2 is YYDKDF (reference sequence). The CDR3, as DNA: TGTGCCACCAGCAGAGACCCACTAGCGGGGGGACAAGAGACCCAGTACTTC. This translates into CATSRDPLAGGQETQYF.

The chain uses TRBV9 and TRBJ1-2, with 8 bases that match TRBD1. Per germline, CDR1 SGDLS and CDR2 YYNGEE. The CDR3 sequence is 15 residues long. V dropped 1 base and J dropped 4; count of bases not matched to a gene: 6. In DNA form, the CDR3 reads TGTGCCAGCAGCGTAAATTCAGGGGGCGGCTATGGCTACACCTTC. This codes for CASSVNSGGGYGYTF.

The chain joins TRBV7-9 to TRBJ1-4, with a possible D match to TRBD1 (6 bases). With 8 bases removed from V and 0 bases from J, the gap between germline ends came to 10 bases. Germline V gene sequence: CDR1 SEHNR, CDR2 FQNEAQ (reference sequence). This CDR3 is 14 amino acids long. CDR3 coding DNA: TGTGCCAGCGCAGGGGTTGCAACTAATGAAAAACTGTTTTTT. This translates into CASAGVATNEKLFF.

CDR3 DNA: TGTGCCACCAGTCTTACACCGAACAATGAGCAGTTCTTC. Amino acids: CATSLTPNNEQFF. V is TRBV24-1 and J is TRBJ2-1; no firm D call. Germline CDR1 reads KGHDR; CDR2 reads SFDVKD. V shed 6 bases and J shed 5 bases, with 10 bases lying between them. The CDR3 contains 13 residues.

The chain recombines TRBV10-3 with TRBJ2-3; TRBD2 matches at 12 bases. Per germline, CDR1 ENHRY and CDR2 SYGVKD. V trimming: 1 base; J trimming: 0 bases; junction bases outside the gene matches: 5. CDR3 length: 18 amino acids. The CDR3 DNA sequence: TGTGCCATCAGTGAGTTTATTGGACTAGCGGGGAGCACAGATACGCAGTATTTT. This sequence encodes CAISEFIGLAGSTDTQYF.

The rearrangement uses TRBV11-3 and TRBJ2-1; unclear D gene. Germline CDR1 reads SGHNT; CDR2 reads YENEEA. V was trimmed by 1 base and J by 5 bases, leaving 6 bases between them. The CDR3 loop spans 13 amino acids. CDR3: CASSLGANNEQFF. The CDR3 DNA reads as TGTGCCAGCAGCTTAGGCGCGAACAATGAGCAGTTCTTC.

V usage is TRBV3-1 (or the pseudogene TRBV3-2) and J usage is TRBJ2-7, with 9 bases aligning to TRBD2. From germline, CDR1 is LGHDT and CDR2 YNNKEL (reference sequence). The CDR3 has 16 residues. V was clipped by 4 bases and J by 3 bases; unmatched bases: 10. The CDR3 loop reads CASSPGLSGSNYEQYF. The DNA of the CDR3 is TGTGCCAGCAGCCCAGGCCTTAGCGGGAGTAACTACGAGCAGTACTTC.

The gene calls are TRBV5-1 and TRBJ2-5; D possibly corresponds to TRBD1 (5 bases). CDR3 length: 12 residues. Per the germline V gene, CDR1 is SGHRS and CDR2 is YFSETQ. V was shortened by 4 bases and J by 4 bases, with 8 bases between the two germline ends. In DNA form, the CDR3 reads TGCGCCAGCAGCCTAAGGGGAGAGACCCAGTACTTC. It is translated as CASSLRGETQYF.

The chain has TRBV7-2 and TRBJ1-1; 9 bases agree with TRBD1. Germline V gives CDR1 SGHTA, CDR2 FQGNSA. The trim removed 4 bases at V and 5 bases at J, leaving 8 bases unmatched. This CDR3 has 15 amino acids. The chain's CDR3 is CASSSVTGGWTEAFF. CDR3 nucleotide sequence: TGTGCCAGCAGCTCCGTGACAGGGGGTTGGACTGAAGCTTTCTTT.

This sequence joins TRBV15 and TRBJ2-3, with 7 bases matching TRBD2. The ends lost 0 bases at V and 9 bases at J; junction bases unmatched: 3. Germline-derived CDR1 and CDR2 are LNHNV and YYDKDF (reference sequence). The CDR3 runs 13 residues. The CDR3 reads CATSREWGGTQYF. The CDR3 DNA follows: TGTGCCACCAGCAGAGAGTGGGGGGGGACGCAGTATTTT.

V is TRBV19 and J is TRBJ1-2; 7 bases line up with TRBD1. The junction had 4 bases not matched to a gene; V was cut back by 4 bases and J by 5 bases. The CDR3 covers 13 residues. Germline V CDR1 and CDR2: LNHDA, SQIVND (reference sequence). CDR3 sequence reads: CASSKDRRYGYTF. DNA of the CDR3: TGTGCCAGTAGTAAGGACAGGAGGTATGGCTACACCTTC.